Shown below are 10 T cell receptor beta chains from a single sample sequenced in a study of OX40 agonist ivuxolimab in advanced cancers. The data were produced by immunoSEQ multiplex PCR, yet TCRdb's version contains in-frame clones alone and is incomplete. The table shows 70,000 to 95,000 clones, with roughly 88% occurring only once. Material: CD4+ or CD8+ T cells sorted from blood, obtained in a trial of the OX40 agonist ivuxolimab. Receptors were obtained from an adult with an advanced solid tumor such as melanoma, head and neck, liver or kidney cancer.

The chain links TRBV6-5 to TRBJ1-6; D unclear. Per germline, CDR1 MNHEY and CDR2 SVGAGI. The CDR3 spans 14 residues. The V gene lost 8 bases and the J gene lost 5 bases, with 13 bases spanning the gap. The CDR3 reads CASGEHRNNSPLHF. The CDR3 coding sequence is TGTGCCAGCGGAGAGCACCGGAATAATTCACCCCTCCACTTT.

V and J are TRBV30 and TRBJ1-5; weak D call: TRBD1 (6 bases). CDR3 length equals 13 residues. Germline-derived CDR1 and CDR2 are GTSNPN and SVGIG (reference sequence). The ends were cut back, 2 bases at V and 7 bases at J, with 12 bases in the middle. The CDR3 bases are TGTGCCTGGAGTTCGACAGGCAGGCAGCCCCAGCATTTT. The encoded protein is CAWSSTGRQPQHF.

J is TRBJ2-3 and V is TRBV5-4; a possible D gene is TRBD2 (6 bases). The CDR3 length is 14 residues. Germline V lookup: CDR1 SGHNT, CDR2 YYREEE (reference sequence). V lost 6 bases to trimming and J lost 2 bases, with 13 bases between them. The CDR3 nucleotides are TGTGCCAGCAAGGGGCCTAGCGACACAGATACGCAGTATTTT. It codes for CASKGPSDTDTQYF.

The rearrangement joins TRBV7-2 to TRBJ2-1; D uncertain. Trimming stripped 0 bases from V and 0 bases from J, with 6 bases between. Per the germline V gene, CDR1 is SGHTA and CDR2 is FQGNSA. The CDR3 is 15 residues long. The CDR3: CASSLAAASYNEQFF. The CDR3 DNA follows: TGTGCCAGCAGCTTAGCTGCGGCCTCCTACAATGAGCAGTTCTTC.

The V call is TRBV7-9, the J call TRBJ2-5; D unclear. Trimming removed 1 base at V and 5 bases at J, with 8 bases between. CDR1 is SEHNR and CDR2 is FQNEAQ in the germline V gene (reference sequence). The CDR3 contains 13 residues. This CDR3 is CASSLGEHETQYF. The CDR3 DNA reads as TGTGCCAGCAGCTTAGGAGAGCATGAGACCCAGTACTTC.

The rearrangement joins TRBV7-9 to TRBJ1-1; D remains unclear. The V end lost 5 bases, the J end lost 10 bases, and 17 bases lay between the germline ends. Germline V gene data show CDR1 as SEHNR and CDR2 as FQNEAQ (reference sequence). The CDR3 covers 13 residues. The CDR3 nucleotides read TGTGCCAGCAGCGACGTAGGCAGCCAAGGAGCTTTCTTT. This encodes CASSDVGSQGAFF.

CDR3 DNA sequence: TGCGCCAGCAGCTCGGCCGGTACGAACACCGGGGAGCTGTTTTTT. The encoded protein is CASSSAGTNTGELFF. The rearrangement joins TRBV5-1 to TRBJ2-2; D unclear. The CDR3 spans 15 residues. V was shortened by 3 bases and J by 0 bases, with 9 bases between the two germline ends. Germline lookup yields CDR1 SGHRS and CDR2 YFSETQ.

The chain joins TRBV4-3 to TRBJ1-1, with 10 bases lining up with TRBD1. J gave up 5 bases and V 4 bases, and 4 bases lay outside the gene matches. There are 14 residues in the CDR3. CDR1 and CDR2 (germline): LGHNA, YSLEER. CDR3 sequence reads: CASSPGQGTTEAFF. The CDR3 DNA reads TGCGCCAGCAGCCCGGGACAGGGGACGACTGAAGCTTTCTTT.

The chain links TRBV27 to TRBJ1-4; no firm D call. CDR1 is MNHEY, CDR2 SMNVEV, per germline (reference sequence). Trimming cost V 3 bases and J 10 bases, with 6 bases left between them. The CDR3 has 11 amino acids. The CDR3 DNA reads as TGTGCCAGCAGTTTTGGTGGAAAACTGTTTTTT. Its protein is CASSFGGKLFF.

This CDR3 reads CASSQDKGGLETQYF. CDR3 sequence (DNA): TGCGCCAGCAGCCAAGATAAAGGGGGCTTAGAGACCCAGTACTTC. The chain links TRBV4-1 to TRBJ2-5; 7 bases are a match to TRBD1. This CDR3 comprises 15 residues. V dropped 0 bases and J dropped 4; count of bases not matched to a gene: 5. Germline V gene sequence: CDR1 MGHRA, CDR2 YSYEKL.